Shown below are 12 T cell receptor beta chains from a single sample sequenced in a study of graft-versus-host responses after intestinal transplantation. Using immunoSEQ multiplex PCR, the repertoire was profiled, and TCRdb retains in-frame clones only, with some absent. The repertoire holds under 100,000 clones, with roughly 80% as singletons. Antigens of these TCRs are unknown. Source: unstimulated CD4+ T cells sorted from spleen or lymph node cells, taken before intestinal transplant. These receptors were taken from a human donor who received an intestinal transplant.

This clone was seen a single time. The DNA for the CDR3 is TGTGCCATCAGTGAGTCGGGTTACGGAGGGAACTATGGCTACACCTTC. Protein: CAISESGYGGNYGYTF. The chain combines TRBV10-3 with TRBJ1-2, with no clear D. V was pared by 0 bases and J by 2 bases, with 13 bases between. The CDR3 runs 16 residues. In germline, CDR1 is ENHRY, CDR2 SYGVKD.

The V gene is TRBV5-1, the J gene TRBJ1-1; unclear D gene. Germline V gene data show CDR1 as SGHRS and CDR2 as YFSETQ. Deletions cut 2 bases from V and 1 base from J, with 9 bases between. This CDR3 region has 14 residues. The CDR3 here is CASSFSRRNTEAFF. For the CDR3, the DNA is TGCGCCAGCAGCTTTTCGAGGCGGAACACTGAAGCTTTCTTT.

The J gene is TRBJ2-7, the V gene TRBV6-5; tentative D call: TRBD2 (5 bases). The CDR3 has 13 amino acids. Germline values: CDR1 MNHEY, CDR2 SVGAGI. The V gene lost 5 bases and the J gene lost 2 bases, with 10 bases spanning the gap. The CDR3 DNA is TGTGCCAGCAGTCAACTAGAGCCCTACGAGCAGTACTTC. Translation: CASSQLEPYEQYF.

This clone has more than one count but fewer than ten. The chain employs TRBV18 and TRBJ2-5; D uncertain. This CDR3 has 13 amino acids. From germline, CDR1 is KGHSH and CDR2 LQKENI. The V end lost 3 bases, the J end lost 2 bases, and 7 bases lay between the germline ends. The CDR3 bases are TGTGCCAGCTCACCGGCCCTGCAAGAGACCCAGTACTTC. It encodes CASSPALQETQYF.

V usage is TRBV6-5 and J usage is TRBJ2-7, with 7 bases aligning to TRBD1. The V segment lost 5 bases and the J segment 2 bases; nucleotides outside the gene matches: 3. Germline V gene lookup returns CDR1 MNHEY and CDR2 SVGAGI. The CDR3 sequence is 13 residues long. The CDR3 loop reads CASSETGAYEQYF. The CDR3, as DNA: TGTGCCAGCAGTGAAACAGGGGCCTACGAGCAGTACTTC.

The rearrangement uses TRBV28 and TRBJ1-2, with TRBD1 as a possible D gene (5 bases). Germline CDR1 and CDR2: MDHEN and SYDVKM. V was shortened by 2 bases and J by 4 bases, with 11 bases between the two germline ends. The CDR3 consists of 14 residues. The chain's CDR3 is CASSLGTGVYGYTF. CDR3 bases: TGTGCCAGCAGTTTAGGAACAGGTGTCTATGGCTACACCTTC.

The chain combines TRBV5-1 with TRBJ2-7; D is uncertain. This CDR3 contains 14 residues. Germline CDR1 reads SGHRS; CDR2 reads YFSETQ. V was pared by 1 base and J by 6 bases, with 14 bases between. CDR3 protein: CASSLSNYGSEQYF. The CDR3 nucleotides are TGCGCCAGCAGCTTGTCGAACTATGGGTCCGAGCAGTACTTC. The complete variable domain, with remaining parts taken from reference TRBV5-1 and TRBJ2-7, reads KAGVTQTPRYLIKTRGQQVTLSCSPISGHRSVSWYQQTPGQGLQFLFEYFSETQRNKGNFPGRFSGRQFSNSRSEMNVSTLELGDSALYLCASSLSNYGSEQYFGPGTRLTVT.

V is TRBV30 and J is TRBJ1-4, with D maybe TRBD1 (6 bases). This CDR3 contains 13 residues. Germline CDR1 reads GTSNPN; CDR2 reads SVGIG (reference sequence). V lost 5 bases and J lost 6, with 13 bases in between. For the CDR3, the DNA is TGTGCCTGGGGGGGCCCCGGAGATGAAAAACTGTTTTTT. Residues: CAWGGPGDEKLFF.

This chain joins TRBV11-1 and TRBJ2-1, with 8 bases lining up with TRBD1. V lost 0 bases and J lost 12; bases outside the gene matches: 1. The CDR3 spans 12 residues. The germline V gene encodes CDR1 SGHAT and CDR2 FQDESV (reference sequence). The CDR3 nucleotides are TGTGCCAGCAGCTTAGCCGGGACAGGGCAGTTCTTC. Protein sequence: CASSLAGTGQFF.

This clone was picked up a small number of times. V and J are TRBV19 and TRBJ1-2; maybe TRBD1 (5 bases). CDR1 is LNHDA and CDR2 is SQIVND in the germline V gene (reference sequence). Trimming took off 7 bases at V and 3 bases at J, with 12 bases between the two ends. This CDR3 spans 13 amino acids. CDR3 nucleotide sequence: TGTGCCAGTACAGGGATAATAGACTATGGCTACACCTTC. This sequence encodes CASTGIIDYGYTF.

The chain combines TRBV28 with TRBJ1-4, with D hard to call. Germline V gene lookup returns CDR1 MDHEN and CDR2 SYDVKM. The CDR3 is 15 residues long. Between the trimmed V and J ends, which lost 4 bases and 4 bases, there was a span of 13 bases. CDR3 region: CASSSAGMGNEKLFF. The CDR3 DNA reads as TGTGCCAGCAGTTCGGCGGGGATGGGTAATGAAAAACTGTTTTTT.

The chain recombines TRBV23-1 with TRBJ2-5, with 7 bases matching TRBD2. TRBV23-1 qualifies as an ORF whose function is uncertain. This CDR3 spans 12 amino acids. V lost 9 bases and J lost 1; bases outside the gene matches: 2. CDR3 DNA: TGCGCCAGGGAGCGGGGCCAAGAGACCCAGTACTTC. Its translation is CARERGQETQYF.